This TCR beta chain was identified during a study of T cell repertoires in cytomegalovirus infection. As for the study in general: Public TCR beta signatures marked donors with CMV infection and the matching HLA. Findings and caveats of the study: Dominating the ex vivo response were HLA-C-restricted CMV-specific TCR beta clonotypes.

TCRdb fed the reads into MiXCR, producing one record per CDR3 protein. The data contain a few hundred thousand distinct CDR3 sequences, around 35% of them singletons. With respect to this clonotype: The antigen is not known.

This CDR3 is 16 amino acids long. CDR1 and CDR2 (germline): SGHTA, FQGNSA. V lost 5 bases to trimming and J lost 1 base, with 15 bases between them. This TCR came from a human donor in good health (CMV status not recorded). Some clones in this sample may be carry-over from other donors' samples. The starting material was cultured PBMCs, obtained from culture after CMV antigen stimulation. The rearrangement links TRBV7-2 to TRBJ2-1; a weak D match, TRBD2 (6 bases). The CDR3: CASSRRVSGSYNEQFF. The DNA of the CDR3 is TGTGCCAGCAGCAGGAGGGTCAGCGGGTCCTACAATGAGCAGTTCTTC.